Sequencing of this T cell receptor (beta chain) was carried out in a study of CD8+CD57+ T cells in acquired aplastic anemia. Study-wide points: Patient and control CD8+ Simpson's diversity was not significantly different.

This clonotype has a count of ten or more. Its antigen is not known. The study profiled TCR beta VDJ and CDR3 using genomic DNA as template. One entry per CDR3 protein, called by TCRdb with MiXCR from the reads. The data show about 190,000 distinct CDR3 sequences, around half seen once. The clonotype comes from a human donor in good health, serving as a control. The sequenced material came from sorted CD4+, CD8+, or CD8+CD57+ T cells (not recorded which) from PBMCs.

CDR3 amino acids: CASTLGQREAFF. The CDR3 nucleotides read TGTGCCAGCACCTTGGGGCAGCGTGAGGCTTTCTTT. The chain joins TRBV28 to TRBJ1-1, with a weak D call TRBD1 (5 bases). The V end was cut by 7 bases, the J end by 11 bases, with 17 bases between. CDR1 and CDR2 (germline): MDHEN, SYDVKM. This CDR3 comprises 12 residues.